This T cell receptor beta chain was captured in a study of T cell repertoires in cytomegalovirus infection. General observations from the study: Across the ex vivo response, the dominant clonotypes were HLA-C-restricted CMV-specific TCR beta clonotypes.

This clonotype was detected a few times. Its antigen is currently unknown. TCRdb processed the reads anew with MiXCR; each CDR3 protein has one entry. The sample records some 390,000 distinct CDR3 sequences, approximately 18% being singletons. The specimen was PBMCs. The receptor's source is a human donor in good health (CMV status not recorded). Some clones in this sample may be carry-over from other donors' samples.

CDR3 protein: CASSRTEVDEQYF. The CDR3 bases are TGTGCCAGCAGCCGAACGGAGGTAGACGAGCAGTACTTC. V usage is TRBV7-2 and J usage is TRBJ2-7, with a weak D call TRBD2 (5 bases). This CDR3 is built from 13 residues. Trimming took 5 bases from V and 5 from J, leaving 13 bases between them. Looked up from germline, CDR1 is SGHTA and CDR2 is FQGNSA.